The 14 T cell receptor beta chains presented below share a single source sample, sequenced in a study of blood T cell repertoires in COVID-19. TCRdb keeps only in-frame clones here, not all; method: immunoSEQ multiplex PCR. Of roughly 250,000 clones listed, 80% to 95% are singletons. The sample consisted of peripheral blood. Receptors were obtained from a young man with COVID-19, enrolled during active disease.

The V and J genes are TRBV4-1 and TRBJ2-5; perhaps TRBD1 as D (6 bases). V dropped 1 base and J dropped 1 base, with 16 bases sitting between them. CDR1 and CDR2 from the germline V gene are MGHRA and YSYEKL. The CDR3 loop spans 17 amino acids. This CDR3 reads CASSQAKYRALQETQYF. The CDR3 DNA is TGCGCCAGCAGCCAAGCCAAATACAGGGCCCTCCAAGAGACCCAGTACTTC.

This chain links TRBV27 with TRBJ1-3, with TRBD1 identical over 11 bases. This CDR3 region has 14 residues. Germline trimming cut 8 bases from V and 8 bases from J; bases unmatched to any gene: 8. Germline loops: CDR1 MNHEY, CDR2 SMNVEV (reference sequence). The CDR3 here is CASRGGQGVDTIYF. The DNA for the CDR3 is TGTGCCAGCCGAGGGGGACAGGGGGTTGACACCATATATTTT.

J is TRBJ1-1 and V is TRBV6-5; TRBD1 aligns across 7 bases. The V segment lost 2 bases and the J segment 4 bases; nucleotides outside the gene matches: 4. The CDR3 runs 14 residues. CDR1 MNHEY and CDR2 SVGAGI come from the germline V gene. The CDR3 DNA reads TGTGCCAGCAGTTACGCAACAGGGGCCACTGAAGCTTTCTTT. Translated: CASSYATGATEAFF.

The chain uses TRBV27 and TRBJ1-1, with D tentatively TRBD1 (5 bases). CDR1 and CDR2 from the germline V gene are MNHEY and SMNVEV (reference sequence). With 5 bases removed from V and 7 bases from J, the gap between germline ends came to 23 bases. CDR3 length equals 16 residues. The CDR3 region has the DNA TGTGCCAGCAGTACTTATCGGACAAGTGGAAATGGTGAAGCTTTCTTT. It translates to CASSTYRTSGNGEAFF.

This chain links TRBV25-1 with TRBJ2-7; the match to TRBD1 covers 7 bases. V shed 2 bases and J 6 bases; nucleotides not matched to a gene: 7. This CDR3 is built from 14 residues. CDR1 is MGHDK, CDR2 SYGVNS, per germline. CDR3 loop: CASSEQGEFGEQYF. As DNA, the CDR3 is TGTGCCAGCAGTGAACAGGGGGAATTTGGCGAGCAGTACTTC.

The chain carries TRBV29-1 and TRBJ2-3, with D perhaps matching TRBD2 (5 bases). Germline V gene sequence: CDR1 SQVTM, CDR2 ANQGSEA. The CDR3 has 14 residues. Trimming stripped 2 bases from V and 8 bases from J, with 17 bases between. The CDR3 loop reads CSVEFLLTSRTQYF. The DNA for the CDR3 is TGCAGCGTTGAATTCCTCCTAACTAGTCGTACGCAGTATTTT.

The rearrangement uses TRBV5-1 and TRBJ1-1, with D maybe TRBD1 (6 bases). The CDR3 is 18 residues long. V was cut by 1 base and J by 1 base, with 20 bases left in between. Germline V gene sequence: CDR1 SGHRS, CDR2 YFSETQ. CDR3 amino acids: CASSLNYRAGTSNTEAFF. CDR3 coding DNA: TGCGCCAGCAGCTTGAATTACAGGGCGGGTACCTCGAACACTGAAGCTTTCTTT.

This chain links TRBV7-9 with TRBJ1-1; D is perhaps TRBD1 (5 bases). Trimming removed 1 base at V and 7 bases at J, with 7 bases between. Per the germline V gene, CDR1 is SEHNR and CDR2 is FQNEAQ (reference sequence). The CDR3 contains 12 residues. The CDR3 DNA reads as TGTGCCAGCAGCTTAGTGGGGCGTGAAGCTTTCTTT. It encodes CASSLVGREAFF.

The chain has TRBV3-1 (or the pseudogene TRBV3-2) and TRBJ2-5; weak D call: TRBD2 (5 bases). CDR1 and CDR2 (germline): LGHDT, YNNKEL (reference sequence). The CDR3 spans 15 residues. V lost 4 bases and J 1 base, leaving 13 bases between the germline ends. For the CDR3, the DNA is TGTGCCAGCAGCCCCCTCGGAGGATCCCAAGAGACCCAGTACTTC. It is translated as CASSPLGGSQETQYF.

This rearrangement joins TRBV19 to TRBJ2-2; 9 nucleotides line up with TRBD2. The germline CDR1 and CDR2 sequences are LNHDA and SQIVND (reference sequence). This CDR3 contains 15 residues. V was pared by 4 bases and J by 3 bases, with 3 bases of the junction left unmatched. CDR3 residues: CASSTGTSYTGELFF. In DNA form, the CDR3 reads TGTGCCAGTAGTACCGGGACTAGCTACACCGGGGAGCTGTTTTTT. Based on the CDR3 plus reference TRBV19 and TRBJ2-2, the full variable domain is DGGITQSPKYLFRKEGQNVTLSCEQNLNHDAMYWYRQDPGQGLRLIYYSQIVNDFQKGDIAEGYSVSREKKESFPLTVTSAQKNPTAFYLCASSTGTSYTGELFFGEGSRLTVL.

The chain joins TRBV3-1 (or the pseudogene TRBV3-2) to TRBJ1-2; no firm D call. CDR3 length: 13 amino acids. Germline loops: CDR1 LGHDT, CDR2 YNNKEL (reference sequence). V lost 1 base and J 3 bases, leaving 6 bases between the germline ends. The CDR3 reads CASSQVSDYGYTF. CDR3 DNA sequence: TGTGCCAGCAGCCAAGTATCCGACTATGGCTACACCTTC.

The chain carries TRBV7-7 and TRBJ1-4, with D possibly being TRBD1 (6 bases). This CDR3 comprises 22 residues. Deletions cut 7 bases from V and 0 bases from J, with 33 bases between. The V gene's germline CDR1 is SSHAT and CDR2 FNYEAQ (reference sequence). CDR3 sequence (DNA): TGTGCCAGCATCCTAGAGGGGTTCGATCGGGGTATTGGGGGCGCAACTAATGAAAAACTGTTTTTT. Translating it yields CASILEGFDRGIGGATNEKLFF.

The chain combines TRBV6-6 with TRBJ1-1, with D possibly matching TRBD1 (5 bases). This CDR3 has 13 residues. Germline V lookup: CDR1 MNHNY, CDR2 SVGAGI (reference sequence). V was trimmed by 0 bases and J by 4 bases, leaving 6 bases between them. CDR3: CASSYSGGTEAFF. CDR3 coding DNA: TGTGCCAGCAGTTACTCCGGGGGCACTGAAGCTTTCTTT.

This chain links TRBV29-1 with TRBJ1-2; 8 nucleotides align to TRBD1. The germline gives CDR1 SQVTM, CDR2 ANQGSEA. This CDR3 is 13 amino acids long. Germline trimming cut 4 bases from V and 1 base from J; bases unmatched to any gene: 2. CDR3 loop: CSVGQGNNYGYTF. The CDR3 DNA is TGCAGCGTTGGACAGGGGAATAACTATGGCTACACCTTC.